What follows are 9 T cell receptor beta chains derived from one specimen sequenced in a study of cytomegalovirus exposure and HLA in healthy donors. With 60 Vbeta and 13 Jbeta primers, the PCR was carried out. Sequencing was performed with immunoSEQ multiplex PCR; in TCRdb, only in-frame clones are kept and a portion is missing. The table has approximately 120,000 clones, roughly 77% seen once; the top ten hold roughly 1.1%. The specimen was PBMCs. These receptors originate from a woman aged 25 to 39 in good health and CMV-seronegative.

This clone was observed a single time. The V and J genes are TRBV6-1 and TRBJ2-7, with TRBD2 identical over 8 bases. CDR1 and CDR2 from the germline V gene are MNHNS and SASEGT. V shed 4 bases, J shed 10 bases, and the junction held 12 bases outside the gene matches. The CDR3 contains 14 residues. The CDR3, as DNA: TGTGCCAGCAGTGCTCCGGGACTAGGTGGTTACCAGTACTTC. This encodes CASSAPGLGGYQYF.

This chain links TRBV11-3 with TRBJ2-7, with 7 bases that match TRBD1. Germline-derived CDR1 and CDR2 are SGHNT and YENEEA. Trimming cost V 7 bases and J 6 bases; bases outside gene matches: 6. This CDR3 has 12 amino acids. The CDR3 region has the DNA TGTGCCAGCACCTCGACAGGGTCCGAGCAGTACTTC. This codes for CASTSTGSEQYF.

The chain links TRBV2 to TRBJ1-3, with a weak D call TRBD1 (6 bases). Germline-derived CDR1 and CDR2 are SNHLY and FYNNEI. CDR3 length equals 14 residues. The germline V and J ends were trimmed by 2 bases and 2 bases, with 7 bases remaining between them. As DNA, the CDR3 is TGTGCCAGCAGTGAAACAGGGACTGGAAACACCATATATTTT. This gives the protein CASSETGTGNTIYF.

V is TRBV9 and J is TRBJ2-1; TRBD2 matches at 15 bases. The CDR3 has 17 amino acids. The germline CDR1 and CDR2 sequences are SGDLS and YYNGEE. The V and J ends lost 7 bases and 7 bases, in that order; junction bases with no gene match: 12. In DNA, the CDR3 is TGTGCCAGCTCAAGGACTAGCGGGAGGGCCAATAGTAATGAGCAGTTCTTC. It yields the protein CASSRTSGRANSNEQFF. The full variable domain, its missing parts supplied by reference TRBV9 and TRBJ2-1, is DSGVTQTPKHLITATGQRVTLRCSPRSGDLSVYWYQQSLDQGLQFLIQYYNGEERAKGNILERFSAQQFPDLHSELNLSSLELGDSALYFCASSRTSGRANSNEQFFGPGTRLTVL.

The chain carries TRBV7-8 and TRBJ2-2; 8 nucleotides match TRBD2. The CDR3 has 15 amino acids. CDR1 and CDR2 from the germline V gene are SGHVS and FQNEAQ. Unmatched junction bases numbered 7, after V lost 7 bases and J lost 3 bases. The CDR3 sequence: CASILIAGYTGELFF. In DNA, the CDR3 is TGTGCCAGCATACTTATAGCGGGGTACACCGGGGAGCTGTTTTTT.

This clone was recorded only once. The CDR3 sequence: CAWSQLNEQFF. The CDR3 coding sequence is TGTGCCTGGAGTCAACTCAATGAGCAGTTCTTC. The chain couples TRBV30 to TRBJ2-1; D call uncertain. Germline V gene sequence: CDR1 GTSNPN, CDR2 SVGIG (reference sequence). CDR3 size: 11 residues. Trimming cost V 2 bases and J 6 bases, with 5 bases left between them.

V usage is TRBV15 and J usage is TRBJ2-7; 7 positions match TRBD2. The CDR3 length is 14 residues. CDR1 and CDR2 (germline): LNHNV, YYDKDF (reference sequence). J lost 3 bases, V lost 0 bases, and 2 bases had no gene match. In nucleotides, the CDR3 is TGTGCCACCAGCAGAGAAGGGACTAACTACGAGCAGTACTTC. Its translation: CATSREGTNYEQYF. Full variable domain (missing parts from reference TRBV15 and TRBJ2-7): DAMVIQNPRYQVTQFGKPVTLSCSQTLNHNVMYWYQQKSSQAPKLLFHYYDKDFNNEADTPDNFQSRRPNTSFCFLDIRSPGLGDTAMYLCATSREGTNYEQYFGPGTRLTVT.

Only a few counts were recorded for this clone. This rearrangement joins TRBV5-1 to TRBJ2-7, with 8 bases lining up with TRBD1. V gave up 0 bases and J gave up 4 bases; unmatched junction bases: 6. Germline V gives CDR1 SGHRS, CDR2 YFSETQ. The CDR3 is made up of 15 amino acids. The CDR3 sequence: CASSLARTGQYEQYF. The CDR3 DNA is TGCGCCAGCAGCTTGGCCAGGACAGGGCAGTACGAGCAGTACTTC.

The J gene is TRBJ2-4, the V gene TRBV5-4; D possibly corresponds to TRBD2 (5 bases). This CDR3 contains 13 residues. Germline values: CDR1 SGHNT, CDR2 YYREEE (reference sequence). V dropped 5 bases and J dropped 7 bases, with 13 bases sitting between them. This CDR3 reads CASSIDGINIQYF. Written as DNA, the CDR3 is TGTGCCAGCAGTATTGACGGGATCAACATTCAGTACTTC.